Sequencing of this T cell receptor beta chain was carried out in a study of T cells in Graves' hyperthyroidism and ophthalmopathy. It was RNA transcripts that yielded the amplified TCR beta CDR3 regions. The primer set for the first-round RT-PCR of the TCR CDR3 was HTBI. One entry per CDR3 protein, called by TCRdb with MiXCR from the multiplex PCR reads. Of 750,000 to 900,000 distinct CDR3 sequences listed, roughly 40% are singletons. This receptor was taken from a man between 18 and 29 years old with Graves' hyperthyroidism. The sample was blood.

The CDR3 region is CATGTGLGQPQHF. Written as DNA, the CDR3 is TGTGCCACCGGGACAGGTTTGGGGCAGCCCCAGCATTTT. This chain uses TRBV10-3 with TRBJ1-5, with 8 nucleotides matching TRBD1. Looked up from germline, CDR1 is ENHRY and CDR2 is SYGVKD. The V segment lost 10 bases and the J segment 7 bases; nucleotides outside the gene matches: 9. CDR3 length: 13 residues.